The clone carrying this T cell receptor (beta chain) was seen a few times. TCRdb recomputed calls from the 5' RACE reads with MiXCR, one row per CDR3 protein. Of around 300,000 distinct CDR3 sequences in the sample, over 4% were seen once. The entry originates in a study of T cells after yellow fever vaccination. Study as a whole: Preparation used SMART-Seq v4 Ultra Low Input for the low-cell-number fractions.

The receptor was derived from a young man who received the YFV17D yellow fever vaccine. Sequenced material: PBMCs, taken 5 days after the yellow fever booster vaccination.

The CDR3 loop is CASSPARRSFQETQYF. DNA for the CDR3: TGTGCCAGCAGCCCTGCCCGCAGATCCTTCCAAGAGACCCAGTACTTC. The chain combines TRBV7-9 with TRBJ2-5; D gene uncertain. Deletions cut 5 bases from V and 1 base from J, with 17 bases between. The CDR3 totals 16 residues. Germline CDR1 reads SEHNR; CDR2 reads FQNEAQ (reference sequence).